The present T cell receptor beta chain was sequenced within a study of blood T cell repertoires in COVID-19. Study overall: The origin of the acute and convalescent COVID-19 samples was the United States, Italy and Spain. Sources were T cells, B-cell-depleted T cells, or PBMCs; the material itself was cDNA or gDNA.

As handled by the study authors: Amplifying reference gene primers gave estimates of nucleated cell counts. TCRdb's copy holds only in-frame clones and misses some; the assay was immunoSEQ multiplex PCR. The DNA gave D and trimming, while V, J and clone size come from that table. The sample shows 45,000 to 50,000 clones, over 70% of them seen only once. V lost 1 base, J lost 4 bases, and 8 bases lay in between. The germline CDR1 and CDR2 sequences are GTSNPN and SVGIG (reference sequence). The CDR3 covers 13 residues. Input material: peripheral blood. This sequence joins TRBV30 and TRBJ1-5; D unclear. This TCR was sampled from a man in his forties or fifties with acute or convalescent COVID-19. The CDR3 is CAWSGEINQPQHF. CDR3 DNA: TGTGCCTGGAGTGGGGAGATTAATCAGCCCCAGCATTTT. Complete variable domain (other parts from reference TRBV30 and TRBJ1-5): SQTIHQWPATLVQPVGSPLSLECTVEGTSNPNLYWYRQAAGRGLQLLFYSVGIGQISSEVPQNLSASRPQDRQFILSSKKLLLSDSGFYLCAWSGEINQPQHFGDGTRLSIL.